What follows are 14 T cell receptor beta chains derived from one specimen sequenced in a study of OX40 agonist ivuxolimab in advanced cancers. Sequencing used immunoSEQ multiplex PCR; TCRdb keeps in-frame clones, though not all of them. The data contain approximately 13,000 clones, 70% to 85% of them seen just once; the ten biggest clones take up about 30%. Sequencing used CD4+ or CD8+ T cells sorted from blood, obtained in a trial of the OX40 agonist ivuxolimab. The receptors shown here come from an adult with an advanced solid tumor such as melanoma, head and neck, liver or kidney cancer.

The chain recombines TRBV6-5 with TRBJ1-2; 7 bases are shared with TRBD1. Germline CDR1 and CDR2: MNHEY and SVGAGI. The V gene end was trimmed by 2 bases and the J gene end by 4 bases; junction bases not matched to a gene: 7. The CDR3 spans 15 residues. CDR3 protein: CASSYDSTGFYGYTF. As DNA, the CDR3 is TGTGCCAGCAGTTACGATTCGACAGGGTTCTATGGCTACACCTTC.

The rearrangement links TRBV6-5 to TRBJ2-3, with D unresolved. V was cut by 4 bases and J by 2 bases, with 13 bases left in between. CDR3 length equals 15 residues. Looked up from germline, CDR1 is MNHEY and CDR2 is SVGAGI. CDR3 in DNA: TGTGCCAGCAGTTCGACGGAAAAACACACAGATACGCAGTATTTT. It specifies CASSSTEKHTDTQYF.

This clone showed up just once. The rearrangement uses TRBV5-1 and TRBJ2-3; the match to TRBD2 covers 15 bases. There are 18 residues in the CDR3. Germline CDR1 and CDR2: SGHRS and YFSETQ. With V trimmed by 5 bases and J by 2 bases, 9 bases remained unmatched. Here the CDR3 DNA reads TGCGCCAGCAGGCGGACTAGCGGGAGGGTGGCCTCCACAGATACGCAGTATTTT. Encoded protein: CASRRTSGRVASTDTQYF.

V usage is TRBV6-1 and J usage is TRBJ1-5, with D maybe TRBD1 (6 bases). Looked up from germline, CDR1 is MNHNS and CDR2 is SASEGT. The V end was cut by 7 bases, the J end by 2 bases, with 15 bases between. This CDR3 has 15 amino acids. CDR3 in DNA: TGTGCCAGCACGCAGACAGGTCTGGGCAATCAGCCCCAGCATTTT. Translation gives CASTQTGLGNQPQHF.

The V gene is TRBV16, the J gene TRBJ2-7; the D gene is possibly TRBD2 (6 bases). CDR3 length: 13 residues. Trimming stripped 3 bases from V and 3 bases from J, with 9 bases between. Germline V lookup: CDR1 KGHSY, CDR2 FQNENV. In DNA, the CDR3 is TGTGCCAGCAGCCACGGGGGACTCTACGAGCAGTACTTC. Translation gives CASSHGGLYEQYF.

The chain employs TRBV5-1 and TRBJ2-7, with TRBD2 identical over 13 bases. Germline CDR1 reads SGHRS; CDR2 reads YFSETQ. V dropped 3 bases and J dropped 6; count of bases not matched to a gene: 3. The CDR3 runs 14 residues. The CDR3 here is CASSWTSGSGEQYF. The CDR3 DNA is TGCGCCAGCAGCTGGACTAGCGGGAGTGGCGAGCAGTACTTC.

V is TRBV4-1 and J is TRBJ2-1; weak D call: TRBD1 (5 bases). CDR3 length equals 17 residues. Trimming left V 0 bases short and J 0 bases short, with 12 bases between. Per germline, CDR1 MGHRA and CDR2 YSYEKL. CDR3 nucleotide sequence: TGCGCCAGCAGCCAAGATTCAGGGCTTAGCTCCTACAATGAGCAGTTCTTC. The encoded protein is CASSQDSGLSSYNEQFF.

V usage is TRBV27 and J usage is TRBJ1-4, with D uncertain. Trimming shortened V by 3 bases and J by 3 bases, and 5 bases separated the two germline ends. This CDR3 region has 13 residues. Germline V gives CDR1 MNHEY, CDR2 SMNVEV (reference sequence). CDR3 nucleotide sequence: TGTGCCAGCAGTTTCTACCCTAATGAAAAACTGTTTTTT. It codes for CASSFYPNEKLFF. The whole variable domain, remainder taken from reference TRBV27 and TRBJ1-4, is EAQVTQNPRYLITVTGKKLTVTCSQNMNHEYMSWYRQDPGLGLRQIYYSMNVEVTDKGDVPEGYKVSRKEKRNFPLILESPSPNQTSLYFCASSFYPNEKLFFGSGTQLSVL.

This clone is categorized as medium-sized (0.01 to 0.1%). The J gene is TRBJ1-2, the V gene TRBV7-9; 8 bases line up with TRBD1. Trimming removed 4 bases from V and 5 bases from J; junction bases left unmatched: 9. The CDR3 is 15 amino acids. CDR1 and CDR2 from the germline V gene are SEHNR and FQNEAQ (reference sequence). CDR3 loop: CASSWDRQLGYGYTF. CDR3 bases: TGTGCCAGCAGCTGGGACAGGCAGTTGGGGTATGGCTACACCTTC.

The chain has TRBV25-1 and TRBJ2-2; D gene uncertain. The CDR3 runs 15 residues. V gave up 7 bases and J gave up 1 base, with 13 bases separating them. The germline CDR1 and CDR2 sequences are MGHDK and SYGVNS. Here the CDR3 reads CASTPRQVNTGELFF. The CDR3 DNA reads as TGTGCCAGCACCCCGAGGCAGGTGAACACCGGGGAGCTGTTTTTT.

By share, this clone counts as medium-sized. The gene calls are TRBV27 and TRBJ1-5, with TRBD1 as a possible D gene (5 bases). Germline V lookup: CDR1 MNHEY, CDR2 SMNVEV (reference sequence). Between the trimmed V and J ends, which lost 3 bases and 0 bases, there was a span of 9 bases. CDR3 length equals 15 residues. The CDR3 DNA follows: TGTGCCAGCAGTTTCTCAGGGTATAGCAATCAGCCCCAGCATTTT. Translation gives CASSFSGYSNQPQHF.

This clone was picked up a small number of times. The chain combines TRBV11-2 with TRBJ2-7; no clear D. CDR3 length: 13 amino acids. Trimming stripped 5 bases from V and 1 base from J, with 9 bases between. Germline values: CDR1 SGHAT, CDR2 FQNNGV. The chain's CDR3 is CASSVSPSYEQYF. The CDR3 bases are TGTGCCAGCAGCGTCTCTCCGTCCTACGAGCAGTACTTC.

V gene TRBV4-1 combines with J gene TRBJ1-1; D is uncertain. Germline V CDR1 and CDR2: MGHRA, YSYEKL. V lost 0 bases, J lost 5 bases, and 25 bases lay in between. The CDR3 is 19 residues long. CDR3 sequence reads: CASSQDSMLQPEITTEAFF. As DNA, the CDR3 is TGCGCCAGCAGCCAAGATAGTATGTTACAACCAGAGATCACGACTGAAGCTTTCTTT.

The V call is TRBV4-1, the J call TRBJ1-2, with D possibly being TRBD1 (6 bases). This CDR3 has 14 amino acids. The V and J ends lost 4 bases and 4 bases respectively, with 13 bases between them. Germline V lookup: CDR1 MGHRA, CDR2 YSYEKL. As DNA, the CDR3 is TGCGCCAGCAGCCCACCGGGGGCCGTCTATGGCTACACCTTC. As protein: CASSPPGAVYGYTF.